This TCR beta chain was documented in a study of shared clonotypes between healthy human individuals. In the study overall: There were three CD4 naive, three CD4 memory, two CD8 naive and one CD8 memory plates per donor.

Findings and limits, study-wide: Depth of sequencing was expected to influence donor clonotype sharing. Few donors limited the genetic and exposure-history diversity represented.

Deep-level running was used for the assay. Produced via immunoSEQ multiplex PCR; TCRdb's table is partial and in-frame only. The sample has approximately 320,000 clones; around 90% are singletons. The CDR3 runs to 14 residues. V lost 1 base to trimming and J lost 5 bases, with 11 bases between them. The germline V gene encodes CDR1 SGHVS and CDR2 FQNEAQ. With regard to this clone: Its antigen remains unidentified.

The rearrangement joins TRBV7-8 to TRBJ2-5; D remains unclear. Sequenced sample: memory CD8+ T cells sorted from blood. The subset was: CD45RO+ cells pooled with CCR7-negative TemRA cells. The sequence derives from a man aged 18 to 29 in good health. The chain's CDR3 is CASSLVANQETQYF. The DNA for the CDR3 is TGTGCCAGCAGCTTAGTCGCGAATCAGGAGACCCAGTACTTC. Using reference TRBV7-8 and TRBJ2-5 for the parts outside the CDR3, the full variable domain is GAGVSQSPRYKVAKRGQDVALRCDPISGHVSLFWYQQALGQGPEFLTYFQNEAQLDKSGLPSDRFFAERPEGSVSTLKIQRTQQEDSAVYLCASSLVANQETQYFGPGTRLLVL.